This T cell receptor beta chain was recorded in a study of blood T cell repertoires in COVID-19. Repertoires were generated with immunoSEQ multiplex PCR, while TCRdb's copy carries only in-frame clones and drops some. The sample shows just over 250,000 clones, around four fifths of them seen only once. Germline CDR1 reads KGHSH; CDR2 reads LQKENI. The CDR3 runs to 15 residues. Losses at the gene ends were 6 bases for V and 8 bases for J; bases not matched to a gene: 10. Sequenced sample: PBMCs or T cells enriched from blood (not recorded which). The receptor comes from a man in his thirties or forties with acute COVID-19. The genes are TRBV18 and TRBJ1-5; 10 bases fit TRBD1. The CDR3 region has the DNA TGTGCCAGCTCTCCGCTGGGACAGGGGCGGGAGCCCCAGCATTTT. Residues: CASSPLGQGREPQHF.